The clone carrying this TCR beta chain has only one observation. The antigen is not known. With 60 Vbeta and 13 Jbeta primers, the PCR was carried out. Some clones are missing from TCRdb's copy, which holds only in-frame ones; the method was immunoSEQ multiplex PCR. The sample includes 110,000 to 150,000 clones, 80% of them seen just once. CDR3 length: 12 residues. From germline, CDR1 is KGHSH and CDR2 LQKENI. V gave up 3 bases and J gave up 5 bases, with 7 bases separating them. This specimen belongs to a study of cytomegalovirus exposure and HLA in healthy donors. Points from the study as a whole: Cytomegalovirus-associated TCR beta chains were listed, numbering 150 to 200.

The source material was PBMCs. The J gene is TRBJ1-1, the V gene TRBV18; D not resolved. The sequence derives from a female donor in good health and CMV-seronegative. CDR3 residues: CASSPVATEAFF. The CDR3, as DNA: TGTGCCAGCTCACCGGTTGCGACTGAAGCTTTCTTT.